Below, 8 T cell receptor beta chains from the same sample are listed, as sequenced in a study of cytomegalovirus exposure and HLA in healthy donors. TCRdb's table, derived via immunoSEQ multiplex PCR, lists solely in-frame clones and lacks some. The table lists 260,000 or so clones, roughly 90% of them singletons. Sample: PBMCs. These receptors were collected from a woman aged 18-29 years in good health and CMV-seronegative.

The table lists this clone with a few counts. V and J are TRBV2 and TRBJ2-7, with D unresolved. Trimming stripped 9 bases from V and 4 bases from J, with 7 bases between. Germline V lookup: CDR1 SNHLY, CDR2 FYNNEI. CDR3 size: 10 residues. This CDR3 is CASDKYEQYF. CDR3 DNA: TGTGCCAGTGACAAGTACGAGCAGTACTTC.

A note on this clone: Other DNA sequences in the sample encode the same CDR3. The gene calls are TRBV29-1 and TRBJ2-7, with 10 bases identical to TRBD1. V was clipped by 6 bases and J by 4 bases; unmatched bases: 6. This CDR3 comprises 13 residues. Germline V gene sequence: CDR1 SQVTM, CDR2 ANQGSEA. In nucleotides, the CDR3 is TGCAGCGTCGCACCGGGACAGGGGTACGAGCAGTACTTC. Translating it yields CSVAPGQGYEQYF.

The chain couples TRBV6-5 to TRBJ2-7, with TRBD1 matching 7 bases. The J segment lost 2 bases and the V segment lost 4 bases, leaving 5 bases of the junction unmatched. Germline assignment: CDR1 MNHEY and CDR2 SVGAGI. The CDR3 contains 14 residues. CDR3 sequence: CASSFGQAAYEQYF. The CDR3 nucleotides are TGTGCCAGCAGTTTCGGACAGGCAGCCTACGAGCAGTACTTC.

This rearrangement joins TRBV7-2 to TRBJ2-7; 10 positions match TRBD1. Trimming took 1 base from V and 3 from J; bases not matched to a gene: 3. Germline V gene lookup returns CDR1 SGHTA and CDR2 FQGNSA. The CDR3 has 15 amino acids. CDR3 sequence reads: CASSLVGQGLYEQYF. CDR3 bases: TGTGCCAGCAGCTTAGTGGGACAGGGGCTCTACGAGCAGTACTTC.

This chain links TRBV19 with TRBJ1-3; D is ambiguous. Germline V gene data show CDR1 as LNHDA and CDR2 as SQIVND (reference sequence). The CDR3 contains 12 residues. The V gene lost 8 bases and the J gene lost 8 bases, with 13 bases spanning the gap. This CDR3 is CASGSERYTIYF. In DNA form, the CDR3 reads TGTGCCAGTGGGTCTGAGCGTTACACCATATATTTT.

The chain employs TRBV5-1 and TRBJ2-7; D is uncertain. CDR1 is SGHRS, CDR2 YFSETQ, per germline. With 0 bases removed from V and 1 base from J, the gap between germline ends came to 8 bases. The length of the CDR3 is 14 residues. The CDR3 is CASSLGGQSYEQYF. The CDR3 region has the DNA TGCGCCAGCAGCTTGGGTGGGCAGTCCTACGAGCAGTACTTC.

The chain links TRBV7-9 to TRBJ2-7, with 7 positions matching TRBD2. From germline, CDR1 is SEHNR and CDR2 FQNEAQ (reference sequence). The CDR3 consists of 14 residues. V was clipped by 2 bases and J by 4 bases; unmatched bases: 5. The CDR3 DNA reads TGTGCCAGCAGCTTACCCGGGACTACATACGAGCAGTACTTC. Protein sequence: CASSLPGTTYEQYF. The complete variable domain, with remaining parts taken from reference TRBV7-9 and TRBJ2-7, reads DTGVSQNPRHKITKRGQNVTFRCDPISEHNRLYWYRQTLGQGPEFLTYFQNEAQLEKSRLLSDRFSAERPKGSFSTLEIQRTEQGDSAMYLCASSLPGTTYEQYFGPGTRLTVT.

The chain links TRBV19 to TRBJ1-2, with 9 positions matching TRBD1. V was clipped by 2 bases and J by 6 bases; unmatched bases: 7. There are 15 residues in the CDR3. Germline assignment: CDR1 LNHDA and CDR2 SQIVND (reference sequence). The CDR3 coding sequence is TGTGCCAGTAGTATACTCGGGGACAGGGTCCATGGCTACACCTTC. Its translation is CASSILGDRVHGYTF.